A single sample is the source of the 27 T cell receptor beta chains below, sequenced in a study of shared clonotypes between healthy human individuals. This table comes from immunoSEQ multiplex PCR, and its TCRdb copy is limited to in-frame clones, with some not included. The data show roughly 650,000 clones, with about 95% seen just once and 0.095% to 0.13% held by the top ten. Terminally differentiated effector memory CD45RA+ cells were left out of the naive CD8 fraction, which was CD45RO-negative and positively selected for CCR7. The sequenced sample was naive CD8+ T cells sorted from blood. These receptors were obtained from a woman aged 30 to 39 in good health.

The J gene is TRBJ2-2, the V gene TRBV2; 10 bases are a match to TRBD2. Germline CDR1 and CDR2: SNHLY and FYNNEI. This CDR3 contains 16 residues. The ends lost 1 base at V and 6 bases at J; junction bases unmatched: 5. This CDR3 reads CASSEVPSGSPGELFF. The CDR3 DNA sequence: TGTGCCAGCAGTGAAGTGCCTAGCGGGAGTCCCGGGGAGCTGTTTTTT.

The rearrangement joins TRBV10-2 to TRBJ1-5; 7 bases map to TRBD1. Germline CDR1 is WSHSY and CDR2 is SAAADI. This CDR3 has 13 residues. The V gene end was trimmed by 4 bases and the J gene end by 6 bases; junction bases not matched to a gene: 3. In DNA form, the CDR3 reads TGCGCCAGCAGTGCATCAGGGGGTCAGCCCCAGCATTTT. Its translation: CASSASGGQPQHF.

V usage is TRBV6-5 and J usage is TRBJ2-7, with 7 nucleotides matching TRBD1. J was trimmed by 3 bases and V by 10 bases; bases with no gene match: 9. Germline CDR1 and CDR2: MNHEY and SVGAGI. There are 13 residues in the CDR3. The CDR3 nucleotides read TGTGCCACTCGACAGGGCTCACTCTACGAGCAGTACTTC. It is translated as CATRQGSLYEQYF.

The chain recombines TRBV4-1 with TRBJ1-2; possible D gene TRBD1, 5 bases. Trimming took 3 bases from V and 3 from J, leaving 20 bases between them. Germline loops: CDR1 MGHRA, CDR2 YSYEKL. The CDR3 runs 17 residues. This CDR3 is CASSHSQMQGGYYGYTF. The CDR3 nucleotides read TGCGCCAGCAGCCATAGCCAGATGCAGGGAGGATACTATGGCTACACCTTC.

The CDR3 region has the DNA TGTGCCAGCAGTGAGGCGGCGGCCCGGGGTGCGGATACGCAGTATTTT. Encoded protein: CASSEAAARGADTQYF. The chain uses TRBV2 and TRBJ2-3, with D possibly matching TRBD2 (5 bases). The CDR3 runs 16 residues. Deletions cut 3 bases from V and 6 bases from J, with 19 bases between. CDR1 SNHLY and CDR2 FYNNEI come from the germline V gene.

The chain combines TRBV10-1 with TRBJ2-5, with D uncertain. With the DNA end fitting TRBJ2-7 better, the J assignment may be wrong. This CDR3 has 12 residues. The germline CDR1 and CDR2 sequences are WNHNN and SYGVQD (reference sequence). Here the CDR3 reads CASSESRYEQYF. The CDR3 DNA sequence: TGCGCCAGCAGTGAGTCACGGTACGAGCAGTACTTC.

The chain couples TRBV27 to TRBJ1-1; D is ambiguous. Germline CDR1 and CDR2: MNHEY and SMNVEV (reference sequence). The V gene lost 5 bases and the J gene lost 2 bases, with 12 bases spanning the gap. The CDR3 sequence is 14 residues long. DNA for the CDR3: TGTGCCAGCAGTCCCCGGGAGGCAAACACTGAAGCTTTCTTT. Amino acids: CASSPREANTEAFF.

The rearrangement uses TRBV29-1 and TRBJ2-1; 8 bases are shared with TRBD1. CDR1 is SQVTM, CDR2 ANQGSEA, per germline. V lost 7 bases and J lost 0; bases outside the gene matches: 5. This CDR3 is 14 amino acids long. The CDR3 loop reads CSAGDRSSYNEQFF. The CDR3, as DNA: TGCAGCGCCGGGGACAGGAGCTCCTACAATGAGCAGTTCTTC.

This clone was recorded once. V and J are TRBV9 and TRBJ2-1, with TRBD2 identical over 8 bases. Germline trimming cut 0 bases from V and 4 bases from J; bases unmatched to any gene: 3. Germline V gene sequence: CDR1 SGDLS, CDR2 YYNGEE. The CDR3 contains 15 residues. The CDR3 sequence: CASSVVSGDYNEQFF. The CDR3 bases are TGTGCCAGCAGCGTAGTTAGCGGGGATTACAATGAGCAGTTCTTC.

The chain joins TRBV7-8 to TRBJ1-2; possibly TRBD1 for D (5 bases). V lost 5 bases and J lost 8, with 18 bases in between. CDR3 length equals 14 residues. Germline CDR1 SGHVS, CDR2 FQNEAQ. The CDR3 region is CASSARQLRRGYTF. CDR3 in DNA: TGTGCCAGCAGCGCCCGACAGCTCCGTCGGGGCTACACCTTC. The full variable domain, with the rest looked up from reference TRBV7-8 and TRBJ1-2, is GAGVSQSPRYKVAKRGQDVALRCDPISGHVSLFWYQQALGQGPEFLTYFQNEAQLDKSGLPSDRFFAERPEGSVSTLKIQRTQQEDSAVYLCASSARQLRRGYTFGSGTRLTVV.

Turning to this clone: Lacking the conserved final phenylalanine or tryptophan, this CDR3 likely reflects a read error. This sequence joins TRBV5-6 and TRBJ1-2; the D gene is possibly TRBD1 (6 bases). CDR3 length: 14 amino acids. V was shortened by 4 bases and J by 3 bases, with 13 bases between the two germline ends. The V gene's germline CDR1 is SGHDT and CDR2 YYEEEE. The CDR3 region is CASSLGRGDYGYTL. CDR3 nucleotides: TGTGCCAGCAGCCTCGGCAGGGGTGACTATGGCTACACCCTC.

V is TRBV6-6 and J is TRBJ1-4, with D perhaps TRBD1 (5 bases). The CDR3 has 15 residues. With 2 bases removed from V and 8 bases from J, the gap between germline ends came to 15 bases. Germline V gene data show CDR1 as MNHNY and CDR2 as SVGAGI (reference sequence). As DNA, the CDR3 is TGTGCCAGCAGTTACCCCCTTGACGGGGGAGAAAAACTGTTTTTT. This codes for CASSYPLDGGEKLFF.

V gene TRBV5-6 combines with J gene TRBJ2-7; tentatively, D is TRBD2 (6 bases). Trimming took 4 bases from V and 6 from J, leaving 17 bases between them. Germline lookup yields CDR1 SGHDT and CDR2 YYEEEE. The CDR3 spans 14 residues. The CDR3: CASSQGLKVLEQYF. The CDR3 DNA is TGTGCCAGCAGCCAGGGACTCAAGGTCCTCGAGCAGTACTTC.

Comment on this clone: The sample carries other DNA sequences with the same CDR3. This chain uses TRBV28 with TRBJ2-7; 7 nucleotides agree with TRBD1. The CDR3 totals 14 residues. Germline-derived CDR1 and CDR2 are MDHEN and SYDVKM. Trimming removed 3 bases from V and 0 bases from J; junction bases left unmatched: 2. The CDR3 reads CASSFGDSSYEQYF. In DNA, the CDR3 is TGTGCCAGCAGTTTCGGGGACAGCTCCTACGAGCAGTACTTC.

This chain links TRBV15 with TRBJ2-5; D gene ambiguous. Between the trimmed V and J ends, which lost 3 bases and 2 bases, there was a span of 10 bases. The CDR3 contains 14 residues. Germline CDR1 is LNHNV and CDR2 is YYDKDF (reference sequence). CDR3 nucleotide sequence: TGTGCCACCAGCAGGTTCGGTTTTCAAGAGACCCAGTACTTC. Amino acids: CATSRFGFQETQYF.

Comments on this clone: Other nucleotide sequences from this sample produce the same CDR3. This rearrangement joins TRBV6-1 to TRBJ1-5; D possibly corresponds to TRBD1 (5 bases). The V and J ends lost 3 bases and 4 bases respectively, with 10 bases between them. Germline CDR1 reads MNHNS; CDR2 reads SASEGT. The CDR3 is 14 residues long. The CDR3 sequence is CASSDRGSNQPQHF. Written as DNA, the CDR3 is TGTGCCAGCAGTGATAGGGGCAGTAATCAGCCCCAGCATTTT.

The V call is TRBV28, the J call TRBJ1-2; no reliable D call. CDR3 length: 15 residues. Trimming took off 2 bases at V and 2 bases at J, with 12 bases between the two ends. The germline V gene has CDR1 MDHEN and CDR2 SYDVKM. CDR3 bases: TGTGCCAGCAGTTTAACCATAGGAGCCAACTATGGCTACACCTTC. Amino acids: CASSLTIGANYGYTF.

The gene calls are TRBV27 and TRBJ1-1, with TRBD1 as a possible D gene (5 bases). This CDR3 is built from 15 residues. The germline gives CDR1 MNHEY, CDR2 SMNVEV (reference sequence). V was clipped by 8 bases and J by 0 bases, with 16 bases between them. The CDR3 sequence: CASFSGLSMNTEAFF. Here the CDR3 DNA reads TGTGCCAGCTTTTCAGGGCTAAGTATGAACACTGAAGCTTTCTTT.

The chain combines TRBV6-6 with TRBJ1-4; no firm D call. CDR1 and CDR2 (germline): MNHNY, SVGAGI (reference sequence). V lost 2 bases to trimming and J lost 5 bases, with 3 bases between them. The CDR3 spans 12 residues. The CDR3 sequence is CASSYGNEKLFF. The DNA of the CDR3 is TGTGCCAGCAGTTACGGAAATGAAAAACTGTTTTTT.

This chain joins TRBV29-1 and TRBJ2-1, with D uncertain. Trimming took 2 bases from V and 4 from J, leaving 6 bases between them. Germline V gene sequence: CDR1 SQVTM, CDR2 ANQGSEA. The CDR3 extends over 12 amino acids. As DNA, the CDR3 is TGCAGCGTTGAAAGGCGATACAATGAGCAGTTCTTC. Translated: CSVERRYNEQFF.

This CDR3 is CASKRDTGELFF. The DNA of the CDR3 is TGTGCCAGTAAGCGGGACACCGGGGAGCTGTTTTTT. V is TRBV19 and J is TRBJ2-2; a possible D gene is TRBD2 (6 bases). Germline-derived CDR1 and CDR2 are LNHDA and SQIVND (reference sequence). V was clipped by 7 bases and J by 3 bases, with 6 bases between them. This CDR3 comprises 12 residues.

The CDR3 protein is CASRDSEGEQFF. The CDR3 coding sequence is TGTGCCAGCAGGGATAGCGAGGGTGAGCAGTTCTTC. This rearrangement joins TRBV7-9 to TRBJ2-1; perhaps TRBD2 as D (5 bases). Trimming took off 6 bases at V and 9 bases at J, with 12 bases between the two ends. CDR1 is SEHNR, CDR2 FQNEAQ, per germline (reference sequence). The CDR3 runs 12 residues.

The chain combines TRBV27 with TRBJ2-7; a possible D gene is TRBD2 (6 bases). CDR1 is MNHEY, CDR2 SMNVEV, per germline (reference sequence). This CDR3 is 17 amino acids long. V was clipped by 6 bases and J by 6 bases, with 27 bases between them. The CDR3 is CASRPGTLAWGVSEQYF. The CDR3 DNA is TGTGCCAGCAGGCCCGGGACTCTAGCTTGGGGGGTGAGCGAGCAGTACTTC.

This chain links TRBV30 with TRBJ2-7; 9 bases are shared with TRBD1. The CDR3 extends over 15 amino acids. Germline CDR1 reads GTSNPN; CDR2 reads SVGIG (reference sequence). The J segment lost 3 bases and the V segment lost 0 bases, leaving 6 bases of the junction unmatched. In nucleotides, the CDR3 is TGTGCCTGGAGTGTGTCACCGGGACAGGGCTACGAGCAGTACTTC. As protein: CAWSVSPGQGYEQYF.

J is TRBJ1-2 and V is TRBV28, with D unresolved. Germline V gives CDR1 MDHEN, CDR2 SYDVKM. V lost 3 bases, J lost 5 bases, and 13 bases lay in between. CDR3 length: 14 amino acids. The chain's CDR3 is CASSLLHLGYGYTF. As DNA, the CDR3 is TGTGCCAGCAGTTTGCTCCACTTGGGTTATGGCTACACCTTC.

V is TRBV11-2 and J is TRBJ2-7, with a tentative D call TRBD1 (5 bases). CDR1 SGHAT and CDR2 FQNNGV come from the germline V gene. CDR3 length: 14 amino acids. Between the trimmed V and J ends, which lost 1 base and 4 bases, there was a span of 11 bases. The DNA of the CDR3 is TGTGCCAGCAGCTTAGTTGCAGGGCCATACGAGCAGTACTTC. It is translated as CASSLVAGPYEQYF.

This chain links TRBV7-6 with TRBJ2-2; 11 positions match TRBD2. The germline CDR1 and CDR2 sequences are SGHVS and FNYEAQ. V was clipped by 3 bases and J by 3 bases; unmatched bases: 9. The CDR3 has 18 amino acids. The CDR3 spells CASSFTSGSVFDTGELFF. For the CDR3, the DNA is TGTGCCAGCAGCTTTACTAGCGGGAGTGTGTTCGACACCGGGGAGCTGTTTTTT.